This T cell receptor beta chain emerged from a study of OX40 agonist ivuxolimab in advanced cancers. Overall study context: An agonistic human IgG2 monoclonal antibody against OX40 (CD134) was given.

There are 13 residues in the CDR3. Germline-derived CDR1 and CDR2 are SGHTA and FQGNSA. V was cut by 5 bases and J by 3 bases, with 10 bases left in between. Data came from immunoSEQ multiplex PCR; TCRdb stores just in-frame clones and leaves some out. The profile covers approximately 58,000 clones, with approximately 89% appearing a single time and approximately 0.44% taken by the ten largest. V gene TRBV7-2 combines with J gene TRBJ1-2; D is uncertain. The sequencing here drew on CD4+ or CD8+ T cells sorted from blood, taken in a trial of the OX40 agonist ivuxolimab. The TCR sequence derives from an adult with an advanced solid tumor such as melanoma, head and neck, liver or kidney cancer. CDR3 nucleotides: TGTGCCAGCAGCCCTCTTTTCCACTATGGCTACACCTTC. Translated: CASSPLFHYGYTF.